This TCR beta chain came from a study of shared clonotypes between healthy human individuals. Across the whole study: Researchers drew samples from a couple of women and a few men aged 18 to 49. Findings of the study overall: Few donors limited the genetic and exposure-history diversity represented.

TCRdb's table, derived via immunoSEQ multiplex PCR, lists solely in-frame clones and lacks some. There are about 480,000 clones in the sample; roughly 79% occur only once, and roughly an eighth lies in the top ten. In regard to this clone: The antigen remains unidentified.

Each of the donors was a healthy adult who was HIV-negative and had not had a recent acute infection or vaccination. This TCR was sampled from a woman aged 40 to 55 in good health. Some clones in this sample may be carry-over from other donors' samples. Sequencing was done on a sample of PBMCs.

Here the CDR3 DNA reads TGTGCCAGCAGCTTTCCGCGGAACACTGAAGCTTTCTTT. This translates into CASSFPRNTEAFF. This chain connects TRBV5-8 to TRBJ1-1; no clear D. Trimming pared 2 bases from V and 1 base from J, leaving 6 bases between. CDR3 length equals 13 residues. CDR1 is SGHTS and CDR2 is YDEGEE in the germline V gene.